These T cell receptor beta chains were read from a single sample in a study of blood T cell repertoires in COVID-19. Sequencing was performed with immunoSEQ multiplex PCR; in TCRdb, only in-frame clones are kept and a portion is missing. The sample includes 150,000 to 200,000 clones, roughly 85% of them seen just once. The specimen was PBMCs or T cells enriched from blood (not recorded which). These receptor sequences come from a woman younger than 30 who had recovered from COVID-19. CDR3s include the opening cysteine and the closing phenylalanine or tryptophan. D genes are given only for firm matches. Size values are once, few and many counts, or a class for expanded clones, and some rows have none.

CDR3nt: TGTGCCAGCAGTGAAGCGCTTCAGCGTGGCTACACCTTC
CDR3aa: CASSEALQRGYTF
v_gene: TRBV2
j_gene: TRBJ1-2
abundance: .
d_gene: .

CDR3nt: TGTGCCAGCAGTCGACTAGGCTCCGAAACAGATACGCAGTATTTT
CDR3aa: CASSRLGSETDTQYF
v_gene: TRBV7-2
j_gene: TRBJ2-3
abundance: .
d_gene: .

CDR3nt: TGTGCCTGGACCCCGGGGGGGGCAACTGAAGCTTTCTTT
CDR3aa: CAWTPGGATEAFF
v_gene: TRBV30
j_gene: TRBJ1-1
abundance: .
d_gene: .

CDR3nt: TGTGCCAGCAGCCCCGGGACAGACCCTAATCAGCCCCAGCATTTT
CDR3aa: CASSPGTDPNQPQHF
v_gene: TRBV11-2
j_gene: TRBJ1-5
abundance: .
d_gene: TRBD1

CDR3nt: TGTGCCAGCACTCGGGAGGGACTGTGGGAAACTAATGAAAAACTGTTTTTT
CDR3aa: CASTREGLWETNEKLFF
v_gene: TRBV6-6
j_gene: TRBJ1-4
abundance: few
d_gene: .

CDR3nt: TGTGCCAGCAGTCCCCGGGACAGGTTTGGGGATACGCAGTATTTT
CDR3aa: CASSPRDRFGDTQYF
v_gene: TRBV28
j_gene: TRBJ2-3
abundance: .
d_gene: TRBD1

CDR3nt: TGTGCCAGCAGATATCAGGGGAGCTCTGGAAACACCATATATTTT
CDR3aa: CASRYQGSSGNTIYF
v_gene: TRBV7-9
j_gene: TRBJ1-3
abundance: .
d_gene: .

CDR3nt: TGTGCCAGCAGCTTAGATATAGGACAGGGGGGATTTAGCACAGATACGCAGTATTTT
CDR3aa: CASSLDIGQGGFSTDTQYF
v_gene: TRBV7-9
j_gene: TRBJ2-3
abundance: .
d_gene: TRBD1

CDR3nt: TGTGCCAGCATTCGGAGAGCCTTGCCCGGGGAGCTGTTTTTT
CDR3aa: CASIRRALPGELFF
v_gene: TRBV2
j_gene: TRBJ2-2
abundance: .
d_gene: .

CDR3nt: TGTGCCAGCAGCCCAACGCGACTAAACACAGATACGCAGTATTTT
CDR3aa: CASSPTRLNTDTQYF
v_gene: TRBV11-3
j_gene: TRBJ2-3
abundance: once
d_gene: .

CDR3nt: TGTGCCACCAGCATAAGGACATATAGCAATCAGCCCCAGCATTTT
CDR3aa: CATSIRTYSNQPQHF
v_gene: TRBV15
j_gene: TRBJ1-5
abundance: .
d_gene: .

CDR3nt: TGTGCCAGCAGCTCCTCTCGACAGGGAGGAAACTCTAACTATGGCTACACCTTC
CDR3aa: CASSSSRQGGNSNYGYTF
v_gene: TRBV13
j_gene: TRBJ1-2
abundance: .
d_gene: TRBD1

CDR3nt: TGTGCCAGCAGTGAAGAGCGGGAGATCTACGAGCAGTACTTC
CDR3aa: CASSEEREIYEQYF
v_gene: TRBV2
j_gene: TRBJ2-7
abundance: .
d_gene: TRBD2

CDR3nt: TGCGCCAGCAGCCCCGGAGGGACCACCTACGAGCAGTACTTC
CDR3aa: CASSPGGTTYEQYF
v_gene: TRBV4-1
j_gene: TRBJ2-7
abundance: .
d_gene: .

CDR3nt: TGTGCCAGCAGCCAAGTGGGACAGGGTGGGGAGCAGTACTTC
CDR3aa: CASSQVGQGGEQYF
v_gene: TRBV3-1/TRBV3-2
j_gene: TRBJ2-7
abundance: .
d_gene: TRBD1

CDR3nt: TGTGCCATCAGTGAGCCCACTAGCGGGACAAACACCGGGGAGCTGTTTTTT
CDR3aa: CAISEPTSGTNTGELFF
v_gene: TRBV10-3
j_gene: TRBJ2-2
abundance: .
d_gene: TRBD2

CDR3nt: TGTGCCAGCAGCCCGGGTCTAGCGGGGAGAGATACGCAGTATTTT
CDR3aa: CASSPGLAGRDTQYF
v_gene: TRBV5-4
j_gene: TRBJ2-3
abundance: .
d_gene: TRBD2

CDR3nt: TGTGCCAGCAGCTTGACTAGCGGCGCGGGGAATGAGCAGTTCTTC
CDR3aa: CASSLTSGAGNEQFF
v_gene: TRBV5-5
j_gene: TRBJ2-1
abundance: .
d_gene: TRBD2

CDR3nt: TGTGCCACCCGGGACTCCTACTCTGGAAACACCATATATTTT
CDR3aa: CATRDSYSGNTIYF
v_gene: TRBV2
j_gene: TRBJ1-3
abundance: once
d_gene: .

CDR3nt: TGTGCCAGCACCAGGGGGGACAGGGGCATCCAAGAGACCCAGTACTTC
CDR3aa: CASTRGDRGIQETQYF
v_gene: TRBV28
j_gene: TRBJ2-5
abundance: .
d_gene: TRBD1

CDR3nt: TGTGCCAGCAGCTTATCAAGATCACTTGAGAAGCCCCAGCATTTT
CDR3aa: CASSLSRSLEKPQHF
v_gene: TRBV7-8
j_gene: TRBJ1-5
abundance: few
d_gene: .

CDR3nt: TGTGCCAGCAGTTCTTTAGAGACAGGTCCCTACAATGAGCAGTTCTTC
CDR3aa: CASSSLETGPYNEQFF
v_gene: TRBV28
j_gene: TRBJ2-1
abundance: .
d_gene: .

CDR3nt: TGTGCCAGCAGTGACACCAGGGCGCTGGACGAGCAGTACTTC
CDR3aa: CASSDTRALDEQYF
v_gene: TRBV6-1
j_gene: TRBJ2-7
abundance: .
d_gene: .

CDR3nt: TGTGCCAGCAGCTTTACAGGGGCGATCGAGCAGTACTTC
CDR3aa: CASSFTGAIEQYF
v_gene: TRBV5-8
j_gene: TRBJ2-7
abundance: .
d_gene: TRBD1

CDR3nt: TGCGCCAGCAGCCAGACTAGCGGGAGTCGAAATGAGCAGTTCTTC
CDR3aa: CASSQTSGSRNEQFF
v_gene: TRBV5-1
j_gene: TRBJ2-1
abundance: .
d_gene: TRBD2